This passage covers 9 T cell receptor beta chains from one sample sequenced in a study of blood T cell repertoires in COVID-19. Assay used: immunoSEQ multiplex PCR; TCRdb lists only in-frame clones, some missing. Counted here are 150,000 to 200,000 clones, around nine tenths occurring once; the ten biggest clones make up about 3.5%. Source material: peripheral blood. The receptors shown here come from a man between 65 and 85 years old with acute or convalescent COVID-19.

This sequence joins TRBV27 and TRBJ1-1; D is uncertain. The CDR3 is made up of 16 amino acids. Germline values: CDR1 MNHEY, CDR2 SMNVEV (reference sequence). V was trimmed by 5 bases and J by 5 bases, leaving 21 bases between them. The CDR3 nucleotides read TGTGCCAGCAGTGCGATGCCGGACTTGACGGGGACTGAAGCTTTCTTT. It specifies CASSAMPDLTGTEAFF.

The V call is TRBV25-1, the J call TRBJ1-3; 8 nucleotides agree with TRBD1. V was clipped by 3 bases and J by 2 bases; unmatched bases: 3. Germline loops: CDR1 MGHDK, CDR2 SYGVNS. This CDR3 spans 15 amino acids. CDR3 loop: CASSDPRGPGNTIYF. The CDR3 coding sequence is TGTGCCAGCAGTGACCCCAGGGGGCCTGGAAACACCATATATTTT.

The chain couples TRBV5-1 to TRBJ1-1; 7 bases are shared with TRBD1. J was trimmed by 0 bases and V by 4 bases; bases with no gene match: 12. Germline loops: CDR1 SGHRS, CDR2 YFSETQ. This CDR3 contains 17 residues. DNA of the CDR3: TGCGCCAGCAGCCGAACAGGGGACAGACATATGAACACTGAAGCTTTCTTT. Translated, it gives CASSRTGDRHMNTEAFF.

This rearrangement joins TRBV6-5 to TRBJ1-2; no firm D call. Per germline, CDR1 MNHEY and CDR2 SVGAGI. Deletions cut 4 bases from V and 5 bases from J, with 8 bases between. The CDR3 length is 12 residues. The CDR3 loop reads CASSFEGYGYTF. CDR3 coding DNA: TGTGCCAGCAGTTTCGAGGGTTATGGCTACACCTTC.

J is TRBJ1-1 and V is TRBV7-2; 8 bases agree with TRBD1. The CDR3 runs to 14 residues. Germline CDR1 reads SGHTA; CDR2 reads FQGNSA. Trimming cost V 5 bases and J 5 bases; bases outside gene matches: 7. In nucleotides, the CDR3 is TGTGCCAGCAGCACGACAGGGGTGGGAACTGAAGCTTTCTTT. Translation: CASSTTGVGTEAFF. Complete variable domain (other parts from reference TRBV7-2 and TRBJ1-1): GAGVSQSPSNKVTEKGKDVELRCDPISGHTALYWYRQSLGQGLEFLIYFQGNSAPDKSGLPSDRFSAERTGGSVSTLTIQRTQQEDSAVYLCASSTTGVGTEAFFGQGTRLTVV.

The chain is built from TRBV15 and TRBJ1-4; 8 bases map to TRBD1. The V and J ends lost 0 bases and 8 bases, in that order; junction bases with no gene match: 8. The germline gives CDR1 LNHNV, CDR2 YYDKDF (reference sequence). The CDR3 totals 16 residues. The CDR3 DNA is TGTGCCACCAGCAGAGAGCTTTGGACAGGGAGAGAAAAACTGTTTTTT. Translating gives CATSRELWTGREKLFF.

The chain couples TRBV9 to TRBJ2-2, with D possibly being TRBD2 (5 bases). This CDR3 has 18 residues. The V gene's germline CDR1 is SGDLS and CDR2 YYNGEE. Trimming took 2 bases from V and 5 from J, leaving 22 bases between them. In DNA, the CDR3 is TGTGCCAGCAGCGTTTGGGCGTTGGTAGCGCGAGAGACCGGGGAGCTGTTTTTT. Protein product: CASSVWALVARETGELFF.

The CDR3 protein is CASSDAGGPIDTQYF. CDR3 in DNA: TGTGCCAGCAGTGATGCGGGGGGGCCGATAGATACGCAGTATTTT. The J gene is TRBJ2-3, the V gene TRBV27, with TRBD2 matching over 9 bases. V dropped 5 bases and J dropped 5; count of bases not matched to a gene: 8. Germline V CDR1 and CDR2: MNHEY, SMNVEV (reference sequence). This CDR3 is 15 amino acids long.

J is TRBJ2-7 and V is TRBV6-5; TRBD1 aligns across 10 bases. V was clipped by 4 bases and J by 9 bases; unmatched bases: 9. Germline assignment: CDR1 MNHEY and CDR2 SVGAGI. The CDR3 is 14 residues long. The CDR3 coding sequence is TGTGCCAGCAGTTCCGGGACAGGGGCTACGGGGCAGTACTTC. Its translation is CASSSGTGATGQYF.